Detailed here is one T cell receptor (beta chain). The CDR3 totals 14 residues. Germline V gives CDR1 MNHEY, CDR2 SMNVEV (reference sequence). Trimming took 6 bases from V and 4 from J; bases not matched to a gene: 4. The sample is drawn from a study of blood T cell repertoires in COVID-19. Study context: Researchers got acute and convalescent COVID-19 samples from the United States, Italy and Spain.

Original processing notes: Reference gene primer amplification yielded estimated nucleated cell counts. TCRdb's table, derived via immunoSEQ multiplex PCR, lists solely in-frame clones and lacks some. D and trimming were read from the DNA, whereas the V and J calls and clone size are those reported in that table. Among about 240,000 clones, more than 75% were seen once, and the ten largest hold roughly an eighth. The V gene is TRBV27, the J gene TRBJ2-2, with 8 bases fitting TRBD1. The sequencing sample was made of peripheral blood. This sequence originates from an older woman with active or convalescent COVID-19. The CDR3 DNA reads TGTGCCAGCAGAATCAGGGGGCTCACCGGGGAGCTGTTTTTT. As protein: CASRIRGLTGELFF.